The 30 T cell receptor beta chains below were found in one sample sequenced in a study of CD8 T cells in ankylosing spondylitis. No antigen is known for these receptors. In TCRdb, the 5' RACE reads were re-called with MiXCR into one record per CDR3 protein. The sample yields approximately 540,000 distinct CDR3 sequences, approximately 11% seen once. Broader study findings: Seemingly characteristic of ankylosing spondylitis blood was a TCR beta motif consisting of about 8 highly homologous variants.

The specimen sequenced was blood, either unsorted or a sorted T cell fraction (not recorded which). The receptors here all came from a male donor with ankylosing spondylitis.

This clonotype was detected many times. This CDR3 reads CASSWGVTEAFF. The CDR3 bases are TGTGCCAGCAGCTGGGGCGTCACTGAAGCTTTCTTT. This sequence joins TRBV7-9 and TRBJ1-1, with D possibly TRBD1 on 5 matching bases. Trimming removed 4 bases from V and 4 bases from J, with 7 bases in between. Germline V gene sequence: CDR1 SEHNR, CDR2 FQNEAQ (reference sequence). The CDR3 runs 12 residues.

The table lists this clonotype with a few counts. V gene TRBV12-3 or TRBV12-4 combines with J gene TRBJ2-1, with D possibly matching TRBD2 (5 bases). The CDR3 loop spans 14 amino acids. Trimming cost V 6 bases and J 8 bases, with 17 bases left between them. CDR3 nucleotides: TGTGCCAGCAGGGACTGGAAAGCGGCTGATGAGCAGTTCTTC. Protein sequence: CASRDWKAADEQFF.

The chain joins TRBV24-1 to TRBJ2-1, with D perhaps TRBD2 (5 bases). V lost 12 bases and J 5 bases, leaving 13 bases between the germline ends. Germline CDR1 KGHDR, CDR2 SFDVKD. The CDR3 loop spans 12 amino acids. CDR3 residues: CAVRDEDNEQFF. The CDR3 DNA reads as TGTGCCGTCCGGGATGAGGACAATGAGCAGTTCTTC.

This clonotype was found a few times. This rearrangement joins TRBV12-3 or TRBV12-4 to TRBJ2-5, with D possibly matching TRBD2 (6 bases). The CDR3 runs to 16 residues. The V gene lost 6 bases and the J gene lost 5 bases, with 22 bases spanning the gap. CDR3 protein: CASRRLRGGVGETQYF. CDR3 sequence (DNA): TGTGCCAGCAGGCGTTTAAGGGGCGGGGTGGGGGAGACCCAGTACTTC.

The chain uses TRBV20-1 and TRBJ1-1, with D possibly being TRBD1 (6 bases). The CDR3 loop spans 15 amino acids. The germline V and J ends were trimmed by 2 bases and 2 bases, with 15 bases remaining between them. Germline V gene sequence: CDR1 DFQATT, CDR2 SNEGSKA (reference sequence). In DNA, the CDR3 is TGCAGTGCTAGAAACGCGGGGGGCACAAACACTGAAGCTTTCTTT. Translating gives CSARNAGGTNTEAFF.

The table lists this clonotype with many counts. This rearrangement joins TRBV4-1 to TRBJ2-3, with D uncertain. The CDR3 is 12 amino acids. V gave up 2 bases and J gave up 6 bases, with 6 bases separating them. Germline CDR1 reads MGHRA; CDR2 reads YSYEKL. CDR3 coding DNA: TGCGCCAGCAGCCAAATTAGGGATACGCAGTATTTT. Translating gives CASSQIRDTQYF.

This clonotype was recorded at least ten times. The genes are TRBV29-1 and TRBJ2-6; D remains unclear. Trimming stripped 8 bases from V and 0 bases from J, with 8 bases between. Germline V gives CDR1 SQVTM, CDR2 ANQGSEA. The CDR3 is 13 residues long. Written as DNA, the CDR3 is TGCAGCACCGGAGACTCTGGGGCCAACGTCCTGACTTTC. Its protein is CSTGDSGANVLTF.

The rearrangement uses TRBV20-1 and TRBJ2-1; 13 bases map to TRBD2. The junction had 5 bases not matched to a gene; V was cut back by 2 bases and J by 4 bases. CDR1 is DFQATT and CDR2 is SNEGSKA in the germline V gene (reference sequence). This CDR3 has 16 residues. The chain's CDR3 is CSARPGTSGTYNEQFF. CDR3 in DNA: TGCAGTGCTAGACCTGGGACTAGCGGGACGTACAATGAGCAGTTCTTC.

This clonotype was recorded many times. This chain's CDR3 is CSAIAGASSTDTQYF. CDR3 DNA: TGCAGTGCCATAGCGGGAGCGAGTAGCACAGATACGCAGTATTTT. The chain joins TRBV20-1 to TRBJ2-3; 9 bases match TRBD2. This CDR3 has 15 residues. Germline V gives CDR1 DFQATT, CDR2 SNEGSKA (reference sequence). The V gene end was trimmed by 6 bases and the J gene end by 0 bases; junction bases not matched to a gene: 7.

J is TRBJ1-2 and V is TRBV29-1; D is perhaps TRBD1 (5 bases). This CDR3 is built from 13 residues. Germline V CDR1 and CDR2: SQVTM, ANQGSEA. V lost 3 bases to trimming and J lost 7 bases, with 15 bases between them. For the CDR3, the DNA is TGCAGCGTTGATCCAGGGAGGACTGGTGGCTACACCTTC. Protein product: CSVDPGRTGGYTF.

V usage is TRBV12-3 or TRBV12-4 and J usage is TRBJ2-1, with 8 bases matching TRBD2. The CDR3 runs 15 residues. V gave up 1 base and J gave up 8 bases; unmatched junction bases: 7. This chain's CDR3 is CASSLGPAGVDEQFF. CDR3 nucleotide sequence: TGTGCCAGCAGTTTAGGGCCAGCGGGAGTAGATGAGCAGTTCTTC.

This clonotype was counted ten times or more. The genes are TRBV27 and TRBJ1-1, with 11 bases that match TRBD1. Trimming removed 4 bases from V and 10 bases from J; junction bases left unmatched: 14. CDR1 is MNHEY and CDR2 is SMNVEV in the germline V gene (reference sequence). The CDR3 spans 16 residues. For the CDR3, the DNA is TGTGCCAGCAGTTCTAGGGCCGGGACAGGGGGGGATGTAGCTTTCTTT. Protein: CASSSRAGTGGDVAFF.

This clonotype was seen many times. The chain employs TRBV12-3 or TRBV12-4 and TRBJ1-3; possible D gene TRBD1, 5 bases. The ends were cut back, 8 bases at V and 0 bases at J, with 5 bases in the middle. This CDR3 has 12 residues. CDR3 sequence reads: CASGHSGNTIYF. The CDR3, as DNA: TGTGCCAGCGGACACTCTGGAAACACCATATATTTT.

This clonotype was recorded a few times. The chain joins TRBV20-1 to TRBJ2-7; TRBD2 matches 13 bases. The germline V gene has CDR1 DFQATT and CDR2 SNEGSKA (reference sequence). This CDR3 is 13 amino acids long. V shed 0 bases and J 8 bases; nucleotides not matched to a gene: 1. CDR3 nucleotide sequence: TGCAGTGCTAGAGACGGGACTAGCGGGAAGCAGTACGTC. It is translated as CSARDGTSGKQYV.

In this sample, this clonotype turned up many times. The V call is TRBV29-1, the J call TRBJ2-2; D might be TRBD1 (5 bases). V lost 2 bases, J lost 6 bases, and 13 bases lay in between. This CDR3 is 14 amino acids long. Germline CDR1 SQVTM, CDR2 ANQGSEA. The CDR3 coding sequence is TGCAGCGTTGAACCAGGGAATGGGGCCGGGGAGCTGTTTTTT. Residues: CSVEPGNGAGELFF.

This clonotype was detected ten times or more. This rearrangement joins TRBV12-3 or TRBV12-4 to TRBJ2-1, with D maybe TRBD2 (6 bases). V lost 6 bases, J lost 6 bases, and 12 bases lay in between. The CDR3 contains 13 residues. The DNA for the CDR3 is TGTGCCAGCAGCCTTGGGACTGTCAATGAGCAGTTCTTC. This sequence encodes CASSLGTVNEQFF.

There are a few counts of this clonotype. The chain combines TRBV20-1 with TRBJ2-1; possibly TRBD2 for D (6 bases). This CDR3 is 15 amino acids long. CDR1 is DFQATT and CDR2 is SNEGSKA in the germline V gene (reference sequence). Trimming stripped 3 bases from V and 2 bases from J, with 14 bases between. CDR3 in DNA: TGCAGTGCTAGCAGTACCCTAGCGCCCTACAATGAGCAGTTCTTC. Its protein is CSASSTLAPYNEQFF.

This rearrangement joins TRBV2 to TRBJ2-3; no definite D call. Germline V lookup: CDR1 SNHLY, CDR2 FYNNEI. The CDR3 is 14 amino acids. Between the trimmed V and J ends, which lost 7 bases and 0 bases, there was a span of 11 bases. Here the CDR3 DNA reads TGTGCCAGCAAGCAGGCGCCGAGCACAGATACGCAGTATTTT. This gives the protein CASKQAPSTDTQYF. Using reference TRBV2 and TRBJ2-3 for the parts outside the CDR3, the full variable domain is EPEVTQTPSHQVTQMGQEVILRCVPISNHLYFYWYRQILGQKVEFLVSFYNNEISEKSEIFDDQFSVERPDGSNFTLKIRSTKLEDSAMYFCASKQAPSTDTQYFGPGTRLTVL.

The V and J genes are TRBV11-2 and TRBJ2-2; TRBD1 matches at 7 bases. Germline trimming cut 0 bases from V and 0 bases from J; bases unmatched to any gene: 4. Germline V gene lookup returns CDR1 SGHAT and CDR2 FQNNGV. This CDR3 spans 17 amino acids. The DNA for the CDR3 is TGTGCCAGCAGCTTAGATTTAGACAGGGCGAACACCGGGGAGCTGTTTTTT. It is translated as CASSLDLDRANTGELFF.

This clonotype was seen more than once but under ten times. The rearrangement links TRBV11-2 to TRBJ2-2; TRBD2 aligns across 7 bases. Unmatched junction bases numbered 7, after V lost 6 bases and J lost 6 bases. The CDR3 spans 14 residues. Germline CDR1 reads SGHAT; CDR2 reads FQNNGV. The CDR3 nucleotides read TGTGCCAGCAGTTTTACTAGCGCCTCCGGGGAGCTGTTTTTT. Amino acid sequence: CASSFTSASGELFF.

This sequence joins TRBV7-9 and TRBJ2-3; D possibly corresponds to TRBD2 (5 bases). Per germline, CDR1 SEHNR and CDR2 FQNEAQ (reference sequence). Trimming left V 3 bases short and J 1 base short, with 11 bases between. CDR3 length: 15 residues. The CDR3 nucleotides are TGTGCCAGCAGCTTTGTACTAGTGGGCACAGATACGCAGTATTTT. This sequence encodes CASSFVLVGTDTQYF.

The chain recombines TRBV6-6 with TRBJ1-2; D possibly corresponds to TRBD1 (5 bases). The ends were cut back, 6 bases at V and 0 bases at J, with 8 bases in the middle. CDR3 length equals 13 residues. Per the germline V gene, CDR1 is MNHNY and CDR2 is SVGAGI (reference sequence). The DNA for the CDR3 is TGTGCCAGCAGCCCCAGGGCTAACTATGGCTACACCTTC. Protein: CASSPRANYGYTF.

Worth noting for this clonotype: No conserved phenylalanine or tryptophan ends this CDR3, so it is likely a read error. The chain has TRBV12-3 or TRBV12-4 and TRBJ1-2; D gene unclear. This CDR3 has 13 amino acids. V was pared by 3 bases and J by 4 bases, with 9 bases between. CDR3 DNA: TGTGCCAGCAGTTTTGGGGAAGTCTATGGCTACACCTTG. It is translated as CASSFGEVYGYTL.

This clonotype was picked up a small number of times. The chain recombines TRBV3-1 with TRBJ2-2; D is possibly TRBD2 (5 bases). The CDR3 spans 14 residues. Trimming pared 4 bases from V and 6 bases from J, leaving 12 bases between. The V gene's germline CDR1 is LGHDT and CDR2 YNNKEL (reference sequence). The CDR3 protein is CASSPAGEAGELFF. In nucleotides, the CDR3 is TGTGCCAGCAGCCCCGCGGGCGAGGCCGGGGAGCTGTTTTTT.

The CDR3 sequence: CASTRTGGDNEQFF. The CDR3 DNA reads as TGCGCCAGCACCCGGACAGGGGGTGACAATGAGCAGTTCTTC. The chain recombines TRBV10-1 with TRBJ2-1, with 10 nucleotides matching TRBD1. V lost 7 bases to trimming and J lost 5 bases; unmatched junction nucleotides: 5. Germline V lookup: CDR1 WNHNN, CDR2 SYGVQD (reference sequence). The CDR3 sequence is 14 residues long.

This clonotype was detected a few times. This sequence joins TRBV15 and TRBJ2-3, with TRBD2 matching 15 bases. There are 16 residues in the CDR3. Germline V gives CDR1 LNHNV, CDR2 YYDKDF (reference sequence). The junction had 0 bases not matched to a gene; V was cut back by 1 base and J by 4 bases. CDR3 sequence: CATSRGTSGRADTQYF. The CDR3 nucleotides are TGTGCCACCAGCAGAGGGACTAGCGGGAGGGCAGATACGCAGTATTTT.

This clonotype was picked up many times. The chain recombines TRBV7-9 with TRBJ2-4, with 8 positions matching TRBD2. V gave up 8 bases and J gave up 8 bases; unmatched junction bases: 8. In germline, CDR1 is SEHNR, CDR2 FQNEAQ (reference sequence). This CDR3 is 13 amino acids long. The CDR3 loop is CASGAGARDIQYF. The DNA for the CDR3 is TGTGCCAGCGGAGCGGGGGCCCGTGACATTCAGTACTTC. The entire variable domain, with the rest obtained from reference TRBV7-9 and TRBJ2-4, is as follows: DTGVSQNPRHKITKRGQNVTFRCDPISEHNRLYWYRQTLGQGPEFLTYFQNEAQLEKSRLLSDRFSAERPKGSFSTLEIQRTEQGDSAMYLCASGAGARDIQYFGAGTRLSVL.

In this sample, this clonotype turned up a few times. The chain couples TRBV5-1 to TRBJ2-1, with D unresolved. The V gene lost 3 bases and the J gene lost 5 bases, with 9 bases spanning the gap. The CDR3 has 13 amino acids. Germline V gene lookup returns CDR1 SGHRS and CDR2 YFSETQ. The CDR3 sequence: CASSSLSNNEQFF. CDR3 DNA sequence: TGCGCCAGCAGCTCCCTATCCAACAATGAGCAGTTCTTC.

This clonotype was detected only a few times. The chain links TRBV25-1 to TRBJ1-5; 8 nucleotides line up with TRBD1. The CDR3 spans 14 residues. Germline CDR1 reads MGHDK; CDR2 reads SYGVNS. Trimming at V came to 3 bases and at J to 6 bases, leaving 4 bases not matched to a gene. The CDR3 protein is CASSEGTGTQPQHF. CDR3 nucleotides: TGTGCCAGCAGTGAGGGGACAGGCACTCAGCCCCAGCATTTT.

Ten or more counts support this clonotype. In DNA form, the CDR3 reads TGTGCCAGCAGTCACGGAGAGACTAGCGGGATTAACGAGCAGTACTTC. It yields the protein CASSHGETSGINEQYF. The rearrangement uses TRBV12-3 or TRBV12-4 and TRBJ2-7; 11 nucleotides agree with TRBD2. The CDR3 has 16 amino acids. V lost 5 bases to trimming and J lost 5 bases; unmatched junction nucleotides: 11.